These 5 T cell receptor beta chains were all obtained from the same sample, sequenced in a study of read filtering for tumor transcriptome and immune sequencing (dated by TCRdb to about 2020). Sequenced on an Illumina HiSeq 4000. TCR libraries were constructed from 400 to 500 ng RNA using the Immunoverse kit, and molecular barcoded adaptors covering alpha/delta and beta/gamma chains were employed. TCRdb handled the public reads itself, with Q25 trimming in fastp and clone calling in MiXCR, and kept productive beta chains. Merged by CDR3 protein, the rows form single entries marked with the most common genes and DNA. The sample has 30,000 to 45,000 distinct CDR3 sequences on record, roughly an eighth of them singletons. The ten largest clones capture approximately 35% of the sample. The material sequenced was a population of CD138-negative cells sorted from bone marrow. In light of the paper, this sample's cell subset or site label describes: bone marrow mononuclear cells depleted of CD138+ plasma/myeloma cells by negative magnetic selection. The receptors shown here come from a donor aged 40 or older with multiple myeloma.

Many counts were recorded for this clonotype. J is TRBJ2-1 and V is TRBV6-5, with TRBD2 as a possible D gene (6 bases). CDR1 and CDR2 from the germline V gene are MNHEY and SVGAGI. Deletions cut 8 bases from V and 7 bases from J, with 18 bases between. The length of the CDR3 is 14 residues. In DNA form, the CDR3 reads TGTGCCAGCGCTACTAGCCACGGACGGAATGAGCAGTTCTTC. Its translation: CASATSHGRNEQFF.

This clonotype has at least ten counts. This chain connects TRBV15 to TRBJ1-1; TRBD1 agrees at 7 bases. This CDR3 has 14 amino acids. The V segment lost 0 bases and the J segment 3 bases; nucleotides outside the gene matches: 1. Germline V gene lookup returns CDR1 LNHNV and CDR2 YYDKDF (reference sequence). The CDR3 DNA reads as TGTGCCACCAGCAGAGATGGGACAGACACTGAAGCTTTCTTT. Translated, it gives CATSRDGTDTEAFF.

This clonotype was seen at least ten times. This chain joins TRBV6-2 or TRBV6-3 and TRBJ2-2, with 7 positions matching TRBD1. Germline CDR1 and CDR2: MNHEY and SVGEGT. V gave up 2 bases and J gave up 5 bases; unmatched junction bases: 8. CDR3 length: 16 residues. Written as DNA, the CDR3 is TGTGCCAGCAGTTACCGTGCCATCAGGGGGACCGGGGAGCTGTTTTTT. It specifies CASSYRAIRGTGELFF.

Comment on this clonotype: No conserved phenylalanine or tryptophan is present at the end of the CDR3, so a read error is the likely explanation. The limits of the CDR3 on the DNA are not certain, so only TCRdb's listed CDR3 is given. V gene TRBV20-1 combines with J gene TRBJ1-4. CDR1 and CDR2 from the germline V gene are DFQATT and SNEGSKA (reference sequence). The CDR3 numbers 12 amino acids, ends counted. CDR3 loop: CSARDSEEKPFI.

With respect to this clonotype: This sequence may be a read error, since a much larger clone differs from it by one base. This chain connects TRBV29-1 to TRBJ2-2; 7 positions agree with TRBD1. The CDR3 spans 14 residues. Germline V CDR1 and CDR2: SQVTM, ANQGSEA. CDR3 region: CSVSGTANTGELLF. DNA for the CDR3: TGCAGCGTTTCCGGGACAGCGAACACCGGGGAGCTGCTTTTT.